Each of the 4 T cell receptor beta chains below was sequenced from the same sample in a study of blood T cell repertoires in COVID-19. The repertoire was sequenced with immunoSEQ multiplex PCR; TCRdb's copy has only in-frame clones and lacks some. The sample yields over 65,000 clones, 80% to 85% seen once. Material: peripheral blood. All receptors derive from a human donor in a cohort sampled during active COVID-19.

The chain recombines TRBV2 with TRBJ1-6; weak D call: TRBD1 (5 bases). Germline values: CDR1 SNHLY, CDR2 FYNNEI. CDR3 length: 14 amino acids. Trimming left V 3 bases short and J 7 bases short, with 10 bases between. The CDR3 DNA sequence: TGTGCCAGCAGTGAGCAGGGAGGGAATTCACCCCTCCACTTT. It codes for CASSEQGGNSPLHF.

The chain has TRBV7-3 and TRBJ2-1; 8 nucleotides agree with TRBD1. Germline CDR1 and CDR2: SGHTA and FQGTGA. V was clipped by 5 bases and J by 11 bases; unmatched bases: 5. The CDR3 runs to 12 residues. The CDR3 DNA follows: TGTGCCAGCAGCATCGGACAGGGACAGCAGTTCTTC. Its translation is CASSIGQGQQFF.

The rearrangement links TRBV5-1 to TRBJ2-7; perhaps TRBD2 as D (5 bases). Trimming removed 0 bases at V and 2 bases at J, with 12 bases between. Germline lookup yields CDR1 SGHRS and CDR2 YFSETQ. This CDR3 has 15 amino acids. The CDR3 bases are TGCGCCAGCAGCTTGGTAGACTCCGGGGCCTACGAGCAGTACTTC. The encoded protein is CASSLVDSGAYEQYF.

The chain is built from TRBV4-1 and TRBJ2-7; D is perhaps TRBD2 (5 bases). V lost 2 bases to trimming and J lost 6 bases, with 17 bases between them. CDR1 is MGHRA and CDR2 is YSYEKL in the germline V gene. The CDR3 spans 15 residues. The CDR3 loop is CASSQLDSVETEQYF. Written as DNA, the CDR3 is TGCGCCAGCAGCCAACTGGACTCCGTCGAAACCGAGCAGTACTTC.